This T cell receptor (beta chain) was captured by sequencing in a study of early T cells in non-severe SARS-CoV-2 infection. Germline lookup yields CDR1 DFQATT and CDR2 SNEGSKA (reference sequence). The ends lost 6 bases at V and 4 bases at J; junction bases unmatched: 5. This CDR3 is 14 amino acids long. Via MiXCR, TCRdb re-called the 5' RACE reads, giving one row per CDR3 protein. The sample has tens of thousands of distinct CDR3 sequences; approximately 10% are singletons. The sample in question was whole blood, obtained at baseline. This clonotype was sampled from an adult who was a healthcare worker with PCR-confirmed SARS-CoV-2 infection or an uninfected control (not recorded which). The J gene is TRBJ2-3, the V gene TRBV20-1, with 12 bases aligning to TRBD2. Written as DNA, the CDR3 is TGCAGTGCACCGACTAGCGGGGGCGCAGATACGCAGTATTTT. Its protein product is CSAPTSGGADTQYF.